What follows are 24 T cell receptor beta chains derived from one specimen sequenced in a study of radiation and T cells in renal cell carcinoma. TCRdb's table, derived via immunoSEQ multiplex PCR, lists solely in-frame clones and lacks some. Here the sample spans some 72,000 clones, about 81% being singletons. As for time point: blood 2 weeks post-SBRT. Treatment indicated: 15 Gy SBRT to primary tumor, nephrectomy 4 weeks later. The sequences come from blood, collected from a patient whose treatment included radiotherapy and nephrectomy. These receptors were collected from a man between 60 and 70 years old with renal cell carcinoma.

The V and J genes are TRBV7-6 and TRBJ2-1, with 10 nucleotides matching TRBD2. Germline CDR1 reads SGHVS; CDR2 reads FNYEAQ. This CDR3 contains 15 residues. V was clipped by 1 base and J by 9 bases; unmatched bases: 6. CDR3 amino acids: CASSLGLAGVGEQFF. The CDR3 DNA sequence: TGTGCCAGCAGCTTAGGTCTAGCGGGAGTTGGTGAGCAGTTCTTC.

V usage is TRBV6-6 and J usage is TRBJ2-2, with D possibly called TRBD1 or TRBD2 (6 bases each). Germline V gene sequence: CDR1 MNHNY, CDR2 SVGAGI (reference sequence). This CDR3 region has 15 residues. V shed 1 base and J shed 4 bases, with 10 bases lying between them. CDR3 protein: CASSYLRGATGELFF. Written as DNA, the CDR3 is TGTGCCAGCAGTTACTTAAGGGGGGCCACCGGGGAGCTGTTTTTT.

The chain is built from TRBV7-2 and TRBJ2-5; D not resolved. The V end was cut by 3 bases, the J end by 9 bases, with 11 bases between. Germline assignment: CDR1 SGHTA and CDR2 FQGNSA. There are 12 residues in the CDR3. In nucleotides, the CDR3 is TGTGCCAGCAGCTTCTCAAACTCGGCCCAGTACTTC. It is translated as CASSFSNSAQYF.

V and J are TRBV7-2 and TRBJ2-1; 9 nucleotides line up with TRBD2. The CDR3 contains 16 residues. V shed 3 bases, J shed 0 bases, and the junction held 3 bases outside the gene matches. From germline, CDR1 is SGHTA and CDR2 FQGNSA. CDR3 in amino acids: CASSLEAGGSYNEQFF. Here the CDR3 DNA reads TGTGCCAGCAGCTTGGAAGCGGGAGGCTCCTACAATGAGCAGTTCTTC.

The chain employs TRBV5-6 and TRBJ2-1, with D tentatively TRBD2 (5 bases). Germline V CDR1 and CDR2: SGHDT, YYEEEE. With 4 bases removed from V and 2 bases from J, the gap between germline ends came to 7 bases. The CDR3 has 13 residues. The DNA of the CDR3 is TGTGCCAGCAGCCCCGGGGCCTACAATGAGCAGTTCTTC. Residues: CASSPGAYNEQFF.

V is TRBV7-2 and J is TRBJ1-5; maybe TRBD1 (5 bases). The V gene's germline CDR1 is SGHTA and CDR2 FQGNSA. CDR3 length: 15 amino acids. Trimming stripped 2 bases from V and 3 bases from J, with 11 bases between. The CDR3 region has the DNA TGTGCCAGCAGCTTACAGGCCAGGGCCAATCAGCCCCAGCATTTT. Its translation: CASSLQARANQPQHF. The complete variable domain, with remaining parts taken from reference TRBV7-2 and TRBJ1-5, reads GAGVSQSPSNKVTEKGKDVELRCDPISGHTALYWYRQSLGQGLEFLIYFQGNSAPDKSGLPSDRFSAERTGGSVSTLTIQRTQQEDSAVYLCASSLQARANQPQHFGDGTRLSIL.

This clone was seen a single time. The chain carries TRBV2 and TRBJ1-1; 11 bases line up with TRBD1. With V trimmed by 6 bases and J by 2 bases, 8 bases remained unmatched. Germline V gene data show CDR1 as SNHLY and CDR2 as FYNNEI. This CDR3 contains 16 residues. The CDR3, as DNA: TGTGCCAGCAGGGACCGGGACAGGGGGGCTAACACTGAAGCTTTCTTT. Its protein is CASRDRDRGANTEAFF.

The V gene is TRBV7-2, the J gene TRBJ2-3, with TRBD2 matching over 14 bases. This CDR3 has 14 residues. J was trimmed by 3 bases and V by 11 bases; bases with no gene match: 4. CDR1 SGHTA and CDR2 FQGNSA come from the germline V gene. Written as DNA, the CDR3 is TGTGCCCTGACTAGCGGGAGGGAAACAGATACGCAGTATTTT. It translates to CALTSGRETDTQYF.

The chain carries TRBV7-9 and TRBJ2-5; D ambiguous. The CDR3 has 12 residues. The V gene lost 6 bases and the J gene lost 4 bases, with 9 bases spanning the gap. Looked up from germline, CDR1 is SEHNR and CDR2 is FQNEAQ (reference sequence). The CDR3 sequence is CASSTPRETQYF. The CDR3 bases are TGTGCCAGCAGTACGCCGAGAGAGACCCAGTACTTC.

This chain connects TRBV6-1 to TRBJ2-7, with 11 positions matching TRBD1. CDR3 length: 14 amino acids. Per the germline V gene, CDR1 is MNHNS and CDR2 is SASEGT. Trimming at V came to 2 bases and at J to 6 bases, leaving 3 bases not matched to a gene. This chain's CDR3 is CASSELGQGAEQYF. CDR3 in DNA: TGTGCCAGCAGTGAACTAGGACAGGGGGCCGAGCAGTACTTC.

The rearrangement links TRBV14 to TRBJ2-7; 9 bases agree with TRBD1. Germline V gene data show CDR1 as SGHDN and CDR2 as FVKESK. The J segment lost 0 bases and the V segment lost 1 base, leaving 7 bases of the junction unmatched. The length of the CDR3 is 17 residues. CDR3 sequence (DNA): TGTGCCAGCAGCCAAGGTCTCTTGACAGGGGGCTCCTACGAGCAGTACTTC. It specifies CASSQGLLTGGSYEQYF.

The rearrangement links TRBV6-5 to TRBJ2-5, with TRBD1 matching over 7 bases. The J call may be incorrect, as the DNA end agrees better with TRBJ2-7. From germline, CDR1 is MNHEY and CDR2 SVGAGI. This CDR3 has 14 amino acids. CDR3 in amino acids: CASRVTGDSYEQYF. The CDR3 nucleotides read TGTGCCAGCAGGGTAACAGGGGATAGCTACGAGCAGTACTTC.

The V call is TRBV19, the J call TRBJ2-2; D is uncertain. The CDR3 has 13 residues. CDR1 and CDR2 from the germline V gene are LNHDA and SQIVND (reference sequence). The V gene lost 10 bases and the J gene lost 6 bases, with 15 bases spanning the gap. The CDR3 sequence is CATRQPWAGELFF. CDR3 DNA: TGTGCCACCCGTCAGCCCTGGGCCGGGGAGCTGTTTTTT.

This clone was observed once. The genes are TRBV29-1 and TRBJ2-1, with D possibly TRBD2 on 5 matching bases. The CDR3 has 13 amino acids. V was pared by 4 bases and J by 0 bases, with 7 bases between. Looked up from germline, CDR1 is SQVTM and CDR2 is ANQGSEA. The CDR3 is CSVGLSSYNEQFF. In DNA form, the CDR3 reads TGCAGCGTTGGACTAAGCTCCTACAATGAGCAGTTCTTC.

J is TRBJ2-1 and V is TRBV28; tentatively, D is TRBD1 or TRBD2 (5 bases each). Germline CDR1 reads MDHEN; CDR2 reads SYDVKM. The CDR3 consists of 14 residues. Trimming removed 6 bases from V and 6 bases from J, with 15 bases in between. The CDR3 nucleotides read TGTGCCAGCAGGGGACGTCTTGGGGTCAATGAGCAGTTCTTC. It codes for CASRGRLGVNEQFF.

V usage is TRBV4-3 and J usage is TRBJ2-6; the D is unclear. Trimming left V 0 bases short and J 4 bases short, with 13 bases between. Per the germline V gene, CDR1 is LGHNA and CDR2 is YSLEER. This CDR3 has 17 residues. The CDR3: CASSQESGSPGANVLTF. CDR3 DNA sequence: TGCGCCAGCAGCCAAGAGTCAGGTTCTCCCGGGGCCAACGTCCTGACTTTC.

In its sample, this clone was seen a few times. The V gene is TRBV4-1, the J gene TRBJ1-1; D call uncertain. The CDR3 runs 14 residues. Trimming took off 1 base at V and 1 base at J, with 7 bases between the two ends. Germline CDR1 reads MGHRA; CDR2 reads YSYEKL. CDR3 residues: CASSQVSRNTEAFF. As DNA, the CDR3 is TGCGCCAGCAGCCAAGTCTCGAGGAACACTGAAGCTTTCTTT.

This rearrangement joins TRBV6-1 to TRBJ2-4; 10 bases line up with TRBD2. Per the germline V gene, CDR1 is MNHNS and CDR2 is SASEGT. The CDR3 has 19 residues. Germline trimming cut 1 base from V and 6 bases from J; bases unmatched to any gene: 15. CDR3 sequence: CASSEEFPWTPSGRNIQYF. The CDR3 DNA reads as TGTGCCAGCAGTGAAGAATTCCCCTGGACGCCTAGCGGGAGAAACATTCAGTACTTC.

The CDR3 protein is CASSLLGRNNEQFF. CDR3 DNA: TGTGCCAGCAGCTTACTGGGACGGAACAATGAGCAGTTCTTC. The V gene is TRBV7-7, the J gene TRBJ2-1; D may be TRBD1 or TRBD2 (5 bases each). The V end was cut by 2 bases, the J end by 5 bases, with 10 bases between. This CDR3 region has 14 residues. Germline-derived CDR1 and CDR2 are SSHAT and FNYEAQ (reference sequence).

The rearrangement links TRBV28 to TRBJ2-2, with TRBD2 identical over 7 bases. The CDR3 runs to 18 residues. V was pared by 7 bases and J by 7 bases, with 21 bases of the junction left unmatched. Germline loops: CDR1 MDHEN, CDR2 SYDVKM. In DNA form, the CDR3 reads TGTGCCAGCACCCCCGTTGTCGGGGGGTTTAGGGGTGACGGGGAGCTGTTTTTT. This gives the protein CASTPVVGGFRGDGELFF.

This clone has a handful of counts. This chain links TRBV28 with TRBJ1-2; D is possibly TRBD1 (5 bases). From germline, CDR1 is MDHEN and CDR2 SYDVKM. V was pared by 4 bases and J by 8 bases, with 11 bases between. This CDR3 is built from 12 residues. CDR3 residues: CASSSPTAGYTF. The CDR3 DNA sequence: TGTGCCAGCAGTTCCCCGACAGCCGGCTACACCTTC.

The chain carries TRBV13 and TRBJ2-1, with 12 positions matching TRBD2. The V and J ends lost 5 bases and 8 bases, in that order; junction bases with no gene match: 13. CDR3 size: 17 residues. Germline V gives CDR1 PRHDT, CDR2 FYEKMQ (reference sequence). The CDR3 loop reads CASSARTSGTPGDEQFF. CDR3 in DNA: TGTGCCAGCAGCGCCCGGACTAGCGGGACCCCAGGAGATGAGCAGTTCTTC.

As DNA, the CDR3 is TGCGCCAGCAGTGAGTCGGGCCCCCTCAATGAGCAGTTCTTC. Protein product: CASSESGPLNEQFF. The gene calls are TRBV10-1 and TRBJ2-1; D is ambiguous. The CDR3 loop spans 14 amino acids. Germline CDR1 WNHNN, CDR2 SYGVQD (reference sequence). Trimming took 0 bases from V and 6 from J, leaving 9 bases between them.

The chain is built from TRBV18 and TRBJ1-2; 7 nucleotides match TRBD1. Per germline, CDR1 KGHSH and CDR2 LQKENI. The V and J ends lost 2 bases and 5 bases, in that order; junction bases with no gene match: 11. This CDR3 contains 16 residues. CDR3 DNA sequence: TGTGCCAGCTCACCATTGCTTTCCGGGACAGAATATGGCTACACCTTC. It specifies CASSPLLSGTEYGYTF.